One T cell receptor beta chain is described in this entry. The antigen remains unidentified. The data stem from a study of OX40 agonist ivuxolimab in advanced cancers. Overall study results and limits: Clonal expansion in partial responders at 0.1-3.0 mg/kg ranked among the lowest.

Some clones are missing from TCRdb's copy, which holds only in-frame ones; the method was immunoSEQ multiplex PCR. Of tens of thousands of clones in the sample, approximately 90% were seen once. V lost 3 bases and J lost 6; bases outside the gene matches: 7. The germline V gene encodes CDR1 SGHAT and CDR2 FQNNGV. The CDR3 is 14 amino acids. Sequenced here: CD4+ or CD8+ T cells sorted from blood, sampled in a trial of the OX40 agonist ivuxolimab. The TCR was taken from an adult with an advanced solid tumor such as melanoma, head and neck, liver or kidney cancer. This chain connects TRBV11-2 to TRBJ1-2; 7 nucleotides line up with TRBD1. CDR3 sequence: CASSLGQINDGYTF. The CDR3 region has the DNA TGTGCCAGCAGCTTGGGACAGATTAATGATGGCTACACCTTC.